Here is one T cell receptor beta chain with its context. A read error may produce the germline difference seen at one junction end. Sample-barcoded 5' priming and a J-beta primer mix drove a second PCR of roughly 7 to 11 cycles. Researchers report that each sample yielded at least 2.5 million CDR3-containing paired-end reads. TCRdb passed the 5' RACE reads through MiXCR, listing each CDR3 protein once. The sample has approximately 670,000 distinct CDR3 sequences; about 43% are singletons. This CDR3 comprises 14 residues. The record originates from a study of blood T cells in healthy people across ages. Per sample, extraction of total RNA gave at least 5.5 micrograms in every case.

Sequenced sample: blood. This sequence joins TRBV12-3 or TRBV12-4 and TRBJ1-6; D unclear. This sequence originates from an older man in good health. CDR3 sequence (DNA): TGTGCCAGCAGCCGGGAGAGGGCCAATTCACCCCCCCACTTT. As protein: CASSRERANSPPHF.